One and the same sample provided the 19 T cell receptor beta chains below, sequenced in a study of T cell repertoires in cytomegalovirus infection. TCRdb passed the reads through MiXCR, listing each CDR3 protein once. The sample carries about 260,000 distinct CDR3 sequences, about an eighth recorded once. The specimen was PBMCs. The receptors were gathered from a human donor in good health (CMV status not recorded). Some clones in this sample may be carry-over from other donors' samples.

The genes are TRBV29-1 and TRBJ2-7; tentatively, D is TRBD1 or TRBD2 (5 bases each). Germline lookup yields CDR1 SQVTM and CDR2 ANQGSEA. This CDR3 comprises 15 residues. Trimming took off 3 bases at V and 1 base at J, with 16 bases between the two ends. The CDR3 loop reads CSVEGRAEESYEQYF. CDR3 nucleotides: TGCAGCGTTGAGGGGCGGGCCGAGGAGTCCTACGAGCAGTACTTC.

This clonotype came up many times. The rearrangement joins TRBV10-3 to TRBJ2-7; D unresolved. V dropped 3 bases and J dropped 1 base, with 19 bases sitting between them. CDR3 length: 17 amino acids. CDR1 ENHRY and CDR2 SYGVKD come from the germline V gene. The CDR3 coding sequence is TGTGCCATCAGTGAAAGCCGGGCGGTCTCCTTTTCCTACGAGCAGTACTTC. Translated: CAISESRAVSFSYEQYF.

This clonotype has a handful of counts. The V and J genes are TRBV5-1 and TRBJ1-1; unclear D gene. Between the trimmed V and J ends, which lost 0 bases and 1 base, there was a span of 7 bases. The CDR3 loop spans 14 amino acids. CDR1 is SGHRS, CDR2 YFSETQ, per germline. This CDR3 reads CASSLVQQNTEAFF. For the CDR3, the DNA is TGCGCCAGCAGCTTGGTACAGCAGAACACTGAAGCTTTCTTT.

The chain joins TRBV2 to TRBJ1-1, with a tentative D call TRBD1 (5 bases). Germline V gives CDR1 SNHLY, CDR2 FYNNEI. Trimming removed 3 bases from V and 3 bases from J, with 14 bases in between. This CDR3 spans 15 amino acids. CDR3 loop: CASSEVPGRYTEAFF. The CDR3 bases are TGTGCCAGCAGTGAGGTCCCAGGGCGATACACTGAAGCTTTCTTT.

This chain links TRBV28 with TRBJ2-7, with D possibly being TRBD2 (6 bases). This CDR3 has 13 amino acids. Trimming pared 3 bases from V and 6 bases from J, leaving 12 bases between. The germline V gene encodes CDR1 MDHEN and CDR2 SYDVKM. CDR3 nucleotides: TGTGCCAGCAGTTTGGGGGGATCTGGCGAGCAGTACTTC. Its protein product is CASSLGGSGEQYF.

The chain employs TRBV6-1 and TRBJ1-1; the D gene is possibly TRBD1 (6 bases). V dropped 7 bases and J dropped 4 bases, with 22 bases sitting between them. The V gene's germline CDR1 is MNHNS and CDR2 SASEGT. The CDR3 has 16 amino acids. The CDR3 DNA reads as TGTGCCAGCACCACTCTAAAGGTCAGGGGATTCACTGAAGCTTTCTTT. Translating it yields CASTTLKVRGFTEAFF.

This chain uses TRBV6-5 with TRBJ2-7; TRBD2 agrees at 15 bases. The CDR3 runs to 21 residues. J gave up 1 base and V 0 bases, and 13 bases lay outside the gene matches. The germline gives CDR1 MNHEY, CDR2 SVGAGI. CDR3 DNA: TGTGCCAGCAGTTACTCGTACACCGGGACTAGCGGGGGGCCACGGTCCTACGAGCAGTACTTC. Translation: CASSYSYTGTSGGPRSYEQYF.

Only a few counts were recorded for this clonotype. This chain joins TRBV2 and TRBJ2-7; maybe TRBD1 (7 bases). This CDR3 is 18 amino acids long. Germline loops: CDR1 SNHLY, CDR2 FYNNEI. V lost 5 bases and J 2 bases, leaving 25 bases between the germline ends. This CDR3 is CASSKDDMRQGLTYEQYF. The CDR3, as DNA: TGTGCCAGCAGTAAGGATGACATGAGACAGGGACTTACCTACGAGCAGTACTTC.

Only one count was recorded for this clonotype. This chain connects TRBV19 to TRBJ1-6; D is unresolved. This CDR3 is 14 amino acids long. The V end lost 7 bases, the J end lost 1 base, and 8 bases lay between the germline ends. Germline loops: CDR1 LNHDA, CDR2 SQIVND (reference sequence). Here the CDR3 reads CASMDRSYNSPLHF. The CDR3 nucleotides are TGTGCCAGTATGGATCGGTCCTATAATTCACCCCTCCACTTT. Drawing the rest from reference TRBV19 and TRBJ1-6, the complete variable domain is DGGITQSPKYLFRKEGQNVTLSCEQNLNHDAMYWYRQDPGQGLRLIYYSQIVNDFQKGDIAEGYSVSREKKESFPLTVTSAQKNPTAFYLCASMDRSYNSPLHFGNGTRLTVT.

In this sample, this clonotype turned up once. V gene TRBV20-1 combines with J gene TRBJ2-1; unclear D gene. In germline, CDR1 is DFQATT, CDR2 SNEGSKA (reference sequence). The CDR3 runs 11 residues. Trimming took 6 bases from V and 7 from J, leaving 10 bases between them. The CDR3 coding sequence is TGCAGTGCGAATACCGTTAATGAGCAGTTCTTC. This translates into CSANTVNEQFF.

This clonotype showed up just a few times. In DNA form, the CDR3 reads TGTGCCAGCAGCTACGGACAGTACGAGCAGTACTTC. Its protein is CASSYGQYEQYF. The chain employs TRBV7-6 and TRBJ2-7, with D tentatively TRBD1 (6 bases). V lost 4 bases to trimming and J lost 4 bases, with 8 bases between them. Per germline, CDR1 SGHVS and CDR2 FNYEAQ. The CDR3 runs to 12 residues.

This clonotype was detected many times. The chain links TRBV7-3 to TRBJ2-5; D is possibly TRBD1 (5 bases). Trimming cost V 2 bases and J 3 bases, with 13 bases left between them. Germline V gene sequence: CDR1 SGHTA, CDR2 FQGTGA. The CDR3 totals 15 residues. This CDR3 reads CASSLGAREKETQYF. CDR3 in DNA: TGTGCCAGCAGCTTAGGGGCCAGGGAAAAAGAGACCCAGTACTTC.

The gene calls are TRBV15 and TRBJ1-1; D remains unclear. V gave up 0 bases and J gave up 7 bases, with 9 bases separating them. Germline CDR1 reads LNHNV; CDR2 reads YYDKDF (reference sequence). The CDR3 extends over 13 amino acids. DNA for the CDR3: TGTGCCACCAGCAGAGATGGCCCTAATGAAGCTTTCTTT. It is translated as CATSRDGPNEAFF.

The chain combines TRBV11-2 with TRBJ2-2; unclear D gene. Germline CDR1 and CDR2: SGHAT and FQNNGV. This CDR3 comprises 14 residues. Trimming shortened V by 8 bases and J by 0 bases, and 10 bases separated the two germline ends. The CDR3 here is CASRTAPNTGELFF. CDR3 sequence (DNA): TGTGCCAGCCGCACCGCCCCGAACACCGGGGAGCTGTTTTTT.

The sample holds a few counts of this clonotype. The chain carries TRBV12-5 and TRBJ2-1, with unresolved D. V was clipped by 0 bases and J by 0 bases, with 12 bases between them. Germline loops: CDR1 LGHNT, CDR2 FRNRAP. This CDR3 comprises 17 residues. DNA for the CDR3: TGTGCTAGTGGTTTGGTGGGGTCTCCAAGCTCCTACAATGAGCAGTTCTTC. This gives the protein CASGLVGSPSSYNEQFF.

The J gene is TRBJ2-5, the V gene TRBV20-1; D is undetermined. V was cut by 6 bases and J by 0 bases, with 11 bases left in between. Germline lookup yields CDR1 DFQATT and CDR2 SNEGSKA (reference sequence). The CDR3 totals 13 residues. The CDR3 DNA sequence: TGCAGTGCAGAGCGACGGGACCAAGAGACCCAGTACTTC. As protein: CSAERRDQETQYF.

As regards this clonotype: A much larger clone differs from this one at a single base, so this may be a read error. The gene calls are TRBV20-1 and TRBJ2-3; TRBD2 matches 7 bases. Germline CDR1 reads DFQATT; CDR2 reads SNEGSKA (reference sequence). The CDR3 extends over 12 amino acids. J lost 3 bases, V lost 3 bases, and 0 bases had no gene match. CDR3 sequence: CSASGRTDTQYF. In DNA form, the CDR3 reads TGCAGTGCTAGCGGGAGGACAGATACGCAGTATTTT.

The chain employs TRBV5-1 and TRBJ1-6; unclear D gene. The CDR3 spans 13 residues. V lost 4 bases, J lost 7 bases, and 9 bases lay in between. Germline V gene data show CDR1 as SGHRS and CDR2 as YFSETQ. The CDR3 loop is CASSLDANSPLHF. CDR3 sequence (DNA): TGCGCCAGCAGCCTCGACGCGAATTCACCCCTCCACTTT.

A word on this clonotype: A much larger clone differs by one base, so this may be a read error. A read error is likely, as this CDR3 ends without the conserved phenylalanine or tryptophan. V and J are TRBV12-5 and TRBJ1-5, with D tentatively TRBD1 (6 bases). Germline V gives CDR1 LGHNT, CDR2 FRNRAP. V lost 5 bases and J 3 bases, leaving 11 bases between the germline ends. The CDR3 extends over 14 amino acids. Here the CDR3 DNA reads TGTGCTAGTGGTCCAGGGGTCGTCAATCAGCCCCAGCATTTG. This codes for CASGPGVVNQPQHL.